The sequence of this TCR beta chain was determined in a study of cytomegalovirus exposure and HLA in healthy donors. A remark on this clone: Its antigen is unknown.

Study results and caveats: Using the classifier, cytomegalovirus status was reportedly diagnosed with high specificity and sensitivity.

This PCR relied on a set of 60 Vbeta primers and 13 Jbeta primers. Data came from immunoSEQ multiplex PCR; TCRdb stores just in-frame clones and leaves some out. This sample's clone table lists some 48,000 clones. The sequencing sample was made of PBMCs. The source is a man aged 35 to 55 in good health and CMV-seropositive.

The CDR3 bases are TGTGCCAGCAATTACGGGGGGGCCCGGTTCTTC. Amino acid sequence: CASNYGGARFF. The gene calls are TRBV6-1 and TRBJ2-1, with 8 positions matching TRBD2. Germline V gene sequence: CDR1 MNHNS, CDR2 SASEGT. CDR3 size: 11 residues. V gave up 7 bases and J gave up 15 bases; unmatched junction bases: 8.